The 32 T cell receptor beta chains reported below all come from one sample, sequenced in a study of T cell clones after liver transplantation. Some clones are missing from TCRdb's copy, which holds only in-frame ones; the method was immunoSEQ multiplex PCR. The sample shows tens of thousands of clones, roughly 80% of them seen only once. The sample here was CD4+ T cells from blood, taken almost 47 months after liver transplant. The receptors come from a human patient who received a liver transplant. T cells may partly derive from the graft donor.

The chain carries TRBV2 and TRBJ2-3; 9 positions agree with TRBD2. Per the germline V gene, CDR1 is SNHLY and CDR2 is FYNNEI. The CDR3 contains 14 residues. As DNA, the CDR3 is TGTACCGGGGGCGGGAGGGTTAGCACAGATACGCAGTATTTT. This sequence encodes CTGGGRVSTDTQYF. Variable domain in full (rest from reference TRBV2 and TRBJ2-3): EPEVTQTPSHQVTQMGQEVILRCVPISNHLYFYWYRQILGQKVEFLVSFYNNEISEKSEIFDDQFSVERPDGSNFTLKIRSTKLEDSAMYFCTGGGRVSTDTQYFGPGTRLTVL.

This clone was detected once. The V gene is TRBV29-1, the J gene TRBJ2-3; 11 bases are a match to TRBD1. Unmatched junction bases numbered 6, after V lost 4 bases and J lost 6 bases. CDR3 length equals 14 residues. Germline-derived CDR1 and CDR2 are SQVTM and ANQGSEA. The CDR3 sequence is CSVAAGQGADTQYF. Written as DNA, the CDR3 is TGCAGCGTTGCGGCCGGACAGGGGGCCGATACGCAGTATTTT.

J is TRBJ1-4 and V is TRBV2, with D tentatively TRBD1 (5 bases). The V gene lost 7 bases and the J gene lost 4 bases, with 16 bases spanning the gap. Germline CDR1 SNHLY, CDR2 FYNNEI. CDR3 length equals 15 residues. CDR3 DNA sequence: TGTGCCAGCACCTTAGCCGGGACCAATAATGAAAAACTGTTTTTT. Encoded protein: CASTLAGTNNEKLFF.

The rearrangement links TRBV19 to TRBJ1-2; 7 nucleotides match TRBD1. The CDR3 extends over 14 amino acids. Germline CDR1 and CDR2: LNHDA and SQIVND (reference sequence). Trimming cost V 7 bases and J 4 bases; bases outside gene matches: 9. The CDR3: CASTPRQGGYGYTF. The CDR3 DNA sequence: TGTGCCAGTACCCCCAGACAGGGCGGCTATGGCTACACCTTC.

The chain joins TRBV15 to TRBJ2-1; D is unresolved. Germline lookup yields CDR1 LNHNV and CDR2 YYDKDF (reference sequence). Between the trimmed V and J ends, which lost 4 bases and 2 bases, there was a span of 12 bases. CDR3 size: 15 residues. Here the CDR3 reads CATSKAGRTYNEQFF. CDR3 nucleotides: TGTGCCACCAGCAAGGCAGGCCGTACCTACAATGAGCAGTTCTTC.

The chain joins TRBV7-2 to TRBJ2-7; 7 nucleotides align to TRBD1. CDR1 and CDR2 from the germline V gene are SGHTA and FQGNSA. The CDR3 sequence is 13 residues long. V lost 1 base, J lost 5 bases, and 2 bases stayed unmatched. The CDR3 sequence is CASSLGQGHEQYF. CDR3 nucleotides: TGTGCCAGCAGCTTAGGACAGGGCCACGAGCAGTACTTC.

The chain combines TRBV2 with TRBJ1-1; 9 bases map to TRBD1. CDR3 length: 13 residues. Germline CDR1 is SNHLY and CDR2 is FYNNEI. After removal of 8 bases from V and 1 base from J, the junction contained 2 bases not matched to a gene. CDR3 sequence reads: CASSQGANTEAFF. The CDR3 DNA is TGTGCCAGCTCACAGGGGGCGAACACTGAAGCTTTCTTT.

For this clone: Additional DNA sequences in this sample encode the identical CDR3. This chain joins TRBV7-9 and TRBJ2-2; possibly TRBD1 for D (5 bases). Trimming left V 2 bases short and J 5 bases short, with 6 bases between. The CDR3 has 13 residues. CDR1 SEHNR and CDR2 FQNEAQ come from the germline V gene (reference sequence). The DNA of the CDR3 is TGTGCCAGCAGCTTACAGGGAACCGGGGAGCTGTTTTTT. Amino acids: CASSLQGTGELFF.

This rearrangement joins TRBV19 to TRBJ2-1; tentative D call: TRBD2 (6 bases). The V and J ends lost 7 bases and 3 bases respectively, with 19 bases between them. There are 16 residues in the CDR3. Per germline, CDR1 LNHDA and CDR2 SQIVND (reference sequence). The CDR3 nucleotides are TGTGCCAGTACCTCTGGAGCGGGCGCTTTCTACAATGAGCAGTTCTTC. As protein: CASTSGAGAFYNEQFF.

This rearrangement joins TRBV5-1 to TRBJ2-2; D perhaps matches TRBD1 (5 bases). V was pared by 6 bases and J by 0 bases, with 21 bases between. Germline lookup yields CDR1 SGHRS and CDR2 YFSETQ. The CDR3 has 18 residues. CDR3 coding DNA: TGCGCCAGCATGCTGCAGGGAACTATAAGCGCGAACACCGGGGAGCTGTTTTTT. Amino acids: CASMLQGTISANTGELFF.

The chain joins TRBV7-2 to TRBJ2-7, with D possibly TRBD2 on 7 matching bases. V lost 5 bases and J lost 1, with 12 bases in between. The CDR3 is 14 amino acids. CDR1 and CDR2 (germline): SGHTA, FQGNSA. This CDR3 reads CASSEGGKSYEQYF. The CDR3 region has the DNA TGTGCCAGCAGCGAGGGGGGGAAGTCCTACGAGCAGTACTTC.

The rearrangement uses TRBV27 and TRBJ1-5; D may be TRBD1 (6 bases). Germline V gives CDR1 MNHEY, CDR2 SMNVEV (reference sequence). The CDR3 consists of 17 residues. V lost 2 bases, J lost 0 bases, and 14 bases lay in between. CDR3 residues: CASSLRSGRGSNQPQHF. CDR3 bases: TGTGCCAGCAGTTTACGGTCCGGCAGGGGTAGCAATCAGCCCCAGCATTTT.

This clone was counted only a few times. Written as DNA, the CDR3 is TGCGCCAGCAGCTGGGGGAGGGGCGCAACTAATGAAAAACTGTTTTTT. It encodes CASSWGRGATNEKLFF. This chain uses TRBV5-1 with TRBJ1-4; tentatively, D is TRBD1 (5 bases). Germline assignment: CDR1 SGHRS and CDR2 YFSETQ. The V gene lost 3 bases and the J gene lost 0 bases, with 12 bases spanning the gap. There are 16 residues in the CDR3.

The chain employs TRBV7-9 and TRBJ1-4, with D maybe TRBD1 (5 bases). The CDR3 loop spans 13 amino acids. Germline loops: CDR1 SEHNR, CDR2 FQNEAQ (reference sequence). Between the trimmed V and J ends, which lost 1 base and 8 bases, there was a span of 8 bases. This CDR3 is CASSLGGSEKLFF. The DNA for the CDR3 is TGTGCCAGCAGCTTAGGGGGCAGCGAAAAACTGTTTTTT.

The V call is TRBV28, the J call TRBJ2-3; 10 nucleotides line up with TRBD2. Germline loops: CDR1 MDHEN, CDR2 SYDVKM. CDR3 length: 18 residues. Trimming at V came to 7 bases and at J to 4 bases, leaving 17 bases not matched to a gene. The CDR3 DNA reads TGTGCCAGCAATGGTCTAACTAGCGGGGTGATAGGGGCAGATACGCAGTATTTT. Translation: CASNGLTSGVIGADTQYF. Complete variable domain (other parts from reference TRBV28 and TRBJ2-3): DVKVTQSSRYLVKRTGEKVFLECVQDMDHENMFWYRQDPGLGLRLIYFSYDVKMKEKGDIPEGYSVSREKKERFSLILESASTNQTSMYLCASNGLTSGVIGADTQYFGPGTRLTVL.

The CDR3 reads CASSPRTSGSAEQFF. The CDR3 DNA sequence: TGTGCCAGCTCACCACGGACTAGCGGGAGTGCTGAGCAGTTCTTC. V is TRBV18 and J is TRBJ2-1, with 13 bases lining up with TRBD2. Germline V gives CDR1 KGHSH, CDR2 LQKENI. This CDR3 has 15 residues. V lost 1 base, J lost 9 bases, and 3 bases stayed unmatched.

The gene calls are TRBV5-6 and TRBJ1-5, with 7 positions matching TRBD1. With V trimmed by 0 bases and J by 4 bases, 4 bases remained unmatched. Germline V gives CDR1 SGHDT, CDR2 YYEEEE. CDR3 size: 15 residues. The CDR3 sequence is CASSLGGGLNQPQHF. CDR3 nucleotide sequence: TGTGCCAGCAGCTTGGGAGGGGGCCTAAATCAGCCCCAGCATTTT. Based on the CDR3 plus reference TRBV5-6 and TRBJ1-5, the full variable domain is DAGVTQSPTHLIKTRGQQVTLRCSPKSGHDTVSWYQQALGQGPQFIFQYYEEEERQRGNFPDRFSGHQFPNYSSELNVNALLLGDSALYLCASSLGGGLNQPQHFGDGTRLSIL.

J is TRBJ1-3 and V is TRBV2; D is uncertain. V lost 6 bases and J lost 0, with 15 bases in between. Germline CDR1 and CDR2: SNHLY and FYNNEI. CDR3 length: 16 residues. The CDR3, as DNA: TGTGCCAGCAGGGCCAGCGGCGGCTCCTCTGGAAACACCATATATTTT. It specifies CASRASGGSSGNTIYF.

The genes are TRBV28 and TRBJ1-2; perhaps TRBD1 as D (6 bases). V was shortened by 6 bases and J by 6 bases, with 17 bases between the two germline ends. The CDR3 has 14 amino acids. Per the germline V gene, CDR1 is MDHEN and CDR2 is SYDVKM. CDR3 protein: CASSPPGVRHGYTF. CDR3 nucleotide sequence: TGTGCCAGCAGCCCGCCAGGGGTAAGGCATGGCTACACCTTC.

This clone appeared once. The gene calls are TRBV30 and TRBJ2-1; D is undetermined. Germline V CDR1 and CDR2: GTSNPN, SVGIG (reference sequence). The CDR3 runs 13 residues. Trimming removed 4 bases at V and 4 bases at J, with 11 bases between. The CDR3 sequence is CAWKQLNYNEQFF. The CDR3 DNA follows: TGTGCCTGGAAACAACTGAATTACAATGAGCAGTTCTTC.

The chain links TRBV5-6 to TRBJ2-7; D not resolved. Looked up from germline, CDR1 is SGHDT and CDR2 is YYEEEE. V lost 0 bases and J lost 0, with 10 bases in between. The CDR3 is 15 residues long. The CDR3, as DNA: TGTGCCAGCAGCTTGGAGGGTCGGGTCTCCTACGAGCAGTACTTC. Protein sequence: CASSLEGRVSYEQYF.

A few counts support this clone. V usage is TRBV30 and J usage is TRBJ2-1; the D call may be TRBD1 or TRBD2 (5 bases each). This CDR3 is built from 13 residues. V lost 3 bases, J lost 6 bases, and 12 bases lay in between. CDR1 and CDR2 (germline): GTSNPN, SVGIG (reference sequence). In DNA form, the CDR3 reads TGTGCCTGGAGGAGGGCGGACATCAATGAGCAGTTCTTC. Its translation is CAWRRADINEQFF.

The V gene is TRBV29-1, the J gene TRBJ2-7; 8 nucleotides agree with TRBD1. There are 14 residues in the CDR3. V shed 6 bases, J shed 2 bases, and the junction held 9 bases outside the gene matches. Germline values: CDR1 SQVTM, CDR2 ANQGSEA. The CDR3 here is CSVVDRGIPYEQYF. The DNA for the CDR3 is TGCAGCGTCGTTGACAGGGGTATTCCCTACGAGCAGTACTTC.

CDR3 in DNA: TGCGCCAGCAGCCACCGGACTAGCACAGATACGCAGTATTTT. This encodes CASSHRTSTDTQYF. The V call is TRBV4-3, the J call TRBJ2-3, with D maybe TRBD2 (5 bases). Deletions cut 3 bases from V and 0 bases from J, with 7 bases between. Germline CDR1 reads LGHNA; CDR2 reads YSLEER. This CDR3 comprises 14 residues.

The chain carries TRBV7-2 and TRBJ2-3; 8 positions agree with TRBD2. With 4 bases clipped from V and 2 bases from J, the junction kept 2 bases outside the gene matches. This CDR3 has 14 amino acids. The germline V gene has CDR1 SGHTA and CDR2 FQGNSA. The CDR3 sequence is CASSSSGYTDTQYF. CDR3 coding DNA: TGTGCCAGCAGCTCTAGCGGGTACACAGATACGCAGTATTTT.

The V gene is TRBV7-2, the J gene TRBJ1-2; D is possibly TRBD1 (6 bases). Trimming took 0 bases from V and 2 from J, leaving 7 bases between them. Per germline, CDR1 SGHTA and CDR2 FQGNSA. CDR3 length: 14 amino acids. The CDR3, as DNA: TGTGCCAGCAGCTTAGCCGGGACAAACTATGGCTACACCTTC. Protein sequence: CASSLAGTNYGYTF.

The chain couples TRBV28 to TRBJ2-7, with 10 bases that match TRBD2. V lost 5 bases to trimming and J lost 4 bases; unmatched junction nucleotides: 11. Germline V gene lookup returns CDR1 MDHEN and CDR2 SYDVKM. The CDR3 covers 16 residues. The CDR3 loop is CASSQLSSGRPYEQYF. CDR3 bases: TGTGCCAGCAGTCAGCTCTCTAGCGGGAGACCGTACGAGCAGTACTTC.

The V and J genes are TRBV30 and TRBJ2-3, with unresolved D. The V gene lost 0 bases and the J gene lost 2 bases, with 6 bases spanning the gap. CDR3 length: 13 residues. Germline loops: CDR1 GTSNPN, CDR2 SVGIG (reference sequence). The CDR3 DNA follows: TGTGCCTGGAGTGTAGGAGCCACAGATACGCAGTATTTT. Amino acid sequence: CAWSVGATDTQYF.

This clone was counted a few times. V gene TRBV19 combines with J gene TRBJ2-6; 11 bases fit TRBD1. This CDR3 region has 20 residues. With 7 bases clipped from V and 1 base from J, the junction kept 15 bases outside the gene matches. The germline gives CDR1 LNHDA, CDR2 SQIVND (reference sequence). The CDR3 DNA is TGTGCCAGTACCAGAACTGCGGGACAGGGGGTTTTTTCTGGGGCCAACGTCCTGACTTTC. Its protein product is CASTRTAGQGVFSGANVLTF.

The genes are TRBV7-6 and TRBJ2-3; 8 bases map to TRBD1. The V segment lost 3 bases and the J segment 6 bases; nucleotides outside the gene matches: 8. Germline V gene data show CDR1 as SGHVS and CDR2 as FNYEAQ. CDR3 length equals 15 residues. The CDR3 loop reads CASSFSARGLDTQYF. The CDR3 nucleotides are TGTGCCAGCAGCTTTTCCGCCAGGGGGCTGGATACGCAGTATTTT.

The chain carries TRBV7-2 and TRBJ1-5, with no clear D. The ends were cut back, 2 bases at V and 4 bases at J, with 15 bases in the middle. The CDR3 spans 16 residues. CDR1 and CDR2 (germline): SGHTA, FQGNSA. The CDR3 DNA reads TGTGCCAGCAGCTTAATGGGCTCGGGAGGTAATCAGCCCCAGCATTTT. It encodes CASSLMGSGGNQPQHF. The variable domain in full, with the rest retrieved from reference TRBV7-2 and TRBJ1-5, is GAGVSQSPSNKVTEKGKDVELRCDPISGHTALYWYRQSLGQGLEFLIYFQGNSAPDKSGLPSDRFSAERTGGSVSTLTIQRTQQEDSAVYLCASSLMGSGGNQPQHFGDGTRLSIL.

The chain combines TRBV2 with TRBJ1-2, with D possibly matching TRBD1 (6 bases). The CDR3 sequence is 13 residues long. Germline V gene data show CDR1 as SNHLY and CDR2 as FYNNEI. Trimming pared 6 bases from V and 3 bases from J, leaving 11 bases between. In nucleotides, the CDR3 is TGTGCCAGCAGACAGGGTGCTGACTATGGCTACACCTTC. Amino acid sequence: CASRQGADYGYTF.